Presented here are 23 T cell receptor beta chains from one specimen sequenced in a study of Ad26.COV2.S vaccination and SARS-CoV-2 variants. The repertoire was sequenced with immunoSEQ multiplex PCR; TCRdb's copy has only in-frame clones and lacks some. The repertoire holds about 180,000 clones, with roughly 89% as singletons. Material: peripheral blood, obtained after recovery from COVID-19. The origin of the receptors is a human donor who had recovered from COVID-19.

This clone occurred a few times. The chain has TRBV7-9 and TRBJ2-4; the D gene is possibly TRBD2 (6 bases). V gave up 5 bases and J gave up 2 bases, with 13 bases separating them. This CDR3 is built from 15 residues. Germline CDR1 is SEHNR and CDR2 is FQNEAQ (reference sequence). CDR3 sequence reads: CASSRAGQPKNIQYF. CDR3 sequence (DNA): TGTGCCAGCAGCCGGGCGGGGCAACCCAAAAACATTCAGTACTTC.

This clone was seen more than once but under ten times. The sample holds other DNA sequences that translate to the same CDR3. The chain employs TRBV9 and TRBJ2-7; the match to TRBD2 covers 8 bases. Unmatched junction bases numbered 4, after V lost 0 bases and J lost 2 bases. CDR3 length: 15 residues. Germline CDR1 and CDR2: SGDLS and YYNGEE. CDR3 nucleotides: TGTGCCAGCAGCGTAGGGGATAGCGGGACCTACGAGCAGTACTTC. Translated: CASSVGDSGTYEQYF.

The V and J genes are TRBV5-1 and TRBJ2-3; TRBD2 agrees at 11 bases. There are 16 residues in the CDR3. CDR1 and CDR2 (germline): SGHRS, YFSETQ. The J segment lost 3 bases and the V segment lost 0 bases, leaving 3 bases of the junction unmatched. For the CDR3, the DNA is TGCGCCAGCAGCTTGGCCGCTAGCGGGGGGACAGATACGCAGTATTTT. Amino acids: CASSLAASGGTDTQYF.

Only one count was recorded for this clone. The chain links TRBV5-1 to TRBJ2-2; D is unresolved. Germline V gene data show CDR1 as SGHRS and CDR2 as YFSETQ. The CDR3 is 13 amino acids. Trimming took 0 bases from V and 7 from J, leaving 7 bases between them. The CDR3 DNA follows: TGCGCCAGCAGCTTGGATCGTGTCGGGGAGCTGTTTTTT. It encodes CASSLDRVGELFF. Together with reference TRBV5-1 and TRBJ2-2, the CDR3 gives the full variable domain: KAGVTQTPRYLIKTRGQQVTLSCSPISGHRSVSWYQQTPGQGLQFLFEYFSETQRNKGNFPGRFSGRQFSNSRSEMNVSTLELGDSALYLCASSLDRVGELFFGEGSRLTVL.

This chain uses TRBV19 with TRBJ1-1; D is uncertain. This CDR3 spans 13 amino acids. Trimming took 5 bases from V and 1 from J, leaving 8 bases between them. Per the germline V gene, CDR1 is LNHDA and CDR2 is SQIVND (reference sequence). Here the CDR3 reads CASSVLGNTEAFF. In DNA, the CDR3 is TGTGCCAGTAGTGTCCTGGGGAACACTGAAGCTTTCTTT.

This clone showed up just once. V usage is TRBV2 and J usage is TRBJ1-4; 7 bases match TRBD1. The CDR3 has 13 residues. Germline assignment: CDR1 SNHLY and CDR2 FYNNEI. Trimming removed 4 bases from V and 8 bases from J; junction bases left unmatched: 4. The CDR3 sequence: CASSAIRGEKLFF. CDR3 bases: TGTGCCAGCAGTGCTATCAGGGGGGAAAAACTGTTTTTT. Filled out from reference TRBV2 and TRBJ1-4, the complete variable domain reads EPEVTQTPSHQVTQMGQEVILRCVPISNHLYFYWYRQILGQKVEFLVSFYNNEISEKSEIFDDQFSVERPDGSNFTLKIRSTKLEDSAMYFCASSAIRGEKLFFGSGTQLSVL.

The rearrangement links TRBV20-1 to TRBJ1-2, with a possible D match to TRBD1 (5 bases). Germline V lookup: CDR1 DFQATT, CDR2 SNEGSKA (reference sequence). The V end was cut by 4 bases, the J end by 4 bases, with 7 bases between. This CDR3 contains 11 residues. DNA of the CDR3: TGCAGTGCTATGGGGGGCTATGGCTACACCTTC. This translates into CSAMGGYGYTF.

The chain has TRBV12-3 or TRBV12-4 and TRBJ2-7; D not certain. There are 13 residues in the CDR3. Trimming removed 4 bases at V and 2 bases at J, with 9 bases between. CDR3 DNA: TGTGCCAGCAGTTGGTCAGATACCTACGAGCAGTACTTC. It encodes CASSWSDTYEQYF.

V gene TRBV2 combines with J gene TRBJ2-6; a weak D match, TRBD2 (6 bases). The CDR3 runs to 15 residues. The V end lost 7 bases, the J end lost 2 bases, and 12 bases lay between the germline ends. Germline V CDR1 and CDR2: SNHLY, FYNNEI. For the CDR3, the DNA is TGTGCCAGCACCCTTGGAGGGGCTGGGGCCAACGTCCTGACTTTC. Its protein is CASTLGGAGANVLTF.

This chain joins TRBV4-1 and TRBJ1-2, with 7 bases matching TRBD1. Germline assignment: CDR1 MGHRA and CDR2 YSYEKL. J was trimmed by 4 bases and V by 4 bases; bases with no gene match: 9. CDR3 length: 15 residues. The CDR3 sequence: CASSPRQGWTYGYTF. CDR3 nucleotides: TGCGCCAGCAGCCCTCGACAGGGCTGGACCTATGGCTACACCTTC.

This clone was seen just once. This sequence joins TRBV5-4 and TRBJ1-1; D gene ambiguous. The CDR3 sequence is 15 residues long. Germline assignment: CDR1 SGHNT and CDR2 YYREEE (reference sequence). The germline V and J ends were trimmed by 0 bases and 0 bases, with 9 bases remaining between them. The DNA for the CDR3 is TGTGCCAGCAGCTTGGACACGGTAATGAACACTGAAGCTTTCTTT. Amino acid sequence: CASSLDTVMNTEAFF.

The CDR3 here is CASSEHRGHNSPLHF. The DNA for the CDR3 is TGTGCCAGCAGTGAACATAGGGGGCATAATTCACCCCTCCACTTT. V usage is TRBV6-1 and J usage is TRBJ1-6, with 7 bases matching TRBD1. V lost 2 bases to trimming and J lost 5 bases; unmatched junction nucleotides: 3. The length of the CDR3 is 15 residues. Germline loops: CDR1 MNHNS, CDR2 SASEGT.

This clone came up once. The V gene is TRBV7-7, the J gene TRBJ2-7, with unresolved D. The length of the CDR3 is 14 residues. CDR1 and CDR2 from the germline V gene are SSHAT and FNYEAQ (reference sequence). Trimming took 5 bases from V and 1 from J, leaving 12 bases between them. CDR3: CASSPRTGSYEQYF. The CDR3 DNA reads TGTGCCAGCAGCCCTCGGACCGGTTCCTACGAGCAGTACTTC.

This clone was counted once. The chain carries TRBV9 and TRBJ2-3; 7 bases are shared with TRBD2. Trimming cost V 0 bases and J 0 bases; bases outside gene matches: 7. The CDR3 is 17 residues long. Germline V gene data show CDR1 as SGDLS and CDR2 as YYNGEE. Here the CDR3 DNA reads TGTGCCAGCAGCGTAGAACCCAGCGGGGTTAGCACAGATACGCAGTATTTT. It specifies CASSVEPSGVSTDTQYF.

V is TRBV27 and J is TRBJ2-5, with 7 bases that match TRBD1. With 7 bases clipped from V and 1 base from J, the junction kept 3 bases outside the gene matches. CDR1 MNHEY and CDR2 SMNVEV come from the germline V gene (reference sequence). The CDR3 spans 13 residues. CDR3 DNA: TGTGCCAGCAATTACAGGGGCCAAGAGACCCAGTACTTC. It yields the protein CASNYRGQETQYF.

The CDR3 nucleotides read TGTGCCAGTAAAGCGACCCCGTTTAGGGAGACCCAGTACTTC. This codes for CASKATPFRETQYF. The chain couples TRBV2 to TRBJ2-5; no clear D gene. This CDR3 has 14 residues. The germline V gene encodes CDR1 SNHLY and CDR2 FYNNEI. Deletions cut 9 bases from V and 5 bases from J, with 19 bases between.

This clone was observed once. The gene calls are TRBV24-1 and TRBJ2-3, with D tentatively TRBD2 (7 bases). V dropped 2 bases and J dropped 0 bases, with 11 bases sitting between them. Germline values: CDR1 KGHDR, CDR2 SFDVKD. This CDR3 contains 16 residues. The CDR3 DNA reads TGTGCCACCAGTGATTCCAGGGGAGGGAGCACAGATACGCAGTATTTT. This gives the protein CATSDSRGGSTDTQYF.

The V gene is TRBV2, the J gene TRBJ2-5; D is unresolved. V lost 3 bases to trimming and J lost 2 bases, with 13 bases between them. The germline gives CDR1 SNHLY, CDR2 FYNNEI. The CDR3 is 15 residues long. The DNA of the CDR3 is TGTGCCAGCAGTGATGCTTCGGCCAGGCAAGAGACCCAGTACTTC. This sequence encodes CASSDASARQETQYF.

The CDR3 bases are TGTGCCAGCAGTGAAGCGCTCGTAGCCCTTCCCCTCCACTTT. It is translated as CASSEALVALPLHF. The chain recombines TRBV6-1 with TRBJ1-6, with D hard to call. Germline V gene data show CDR1 as MNHNS and CDR2 as SASEGT. Trimming took off 0 bases at V and 13 bases at J, with 13 bases between the two ends. This CDR3 spans 14 amino acids.

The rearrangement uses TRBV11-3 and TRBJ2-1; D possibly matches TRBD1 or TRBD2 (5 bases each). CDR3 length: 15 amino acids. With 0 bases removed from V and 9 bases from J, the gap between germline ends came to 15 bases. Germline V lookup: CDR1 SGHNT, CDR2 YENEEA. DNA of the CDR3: TGTGCCAGCAGCTTAGATCGTGCGGAGAGGGGTGAGCAGTTCTTC. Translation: CASSLDRAERGEQFF.

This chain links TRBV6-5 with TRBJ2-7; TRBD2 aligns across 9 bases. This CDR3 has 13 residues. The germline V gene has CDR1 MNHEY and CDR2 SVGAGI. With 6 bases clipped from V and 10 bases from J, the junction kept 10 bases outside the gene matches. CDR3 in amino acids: CASSQGAGGPQYF. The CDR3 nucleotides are TGTGCCAGCAGCCAAGGGGCGGGAGGGCCCCAGTACTTC.

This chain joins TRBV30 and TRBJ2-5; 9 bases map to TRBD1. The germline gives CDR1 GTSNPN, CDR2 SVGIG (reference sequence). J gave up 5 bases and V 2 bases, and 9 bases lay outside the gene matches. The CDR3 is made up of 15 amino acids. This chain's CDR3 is CAWSLWTGAGETQYF. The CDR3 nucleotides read TGTGCCTGGAGTCTATGGACAGGGGCCGGGGAGACCCAGTACTTC.

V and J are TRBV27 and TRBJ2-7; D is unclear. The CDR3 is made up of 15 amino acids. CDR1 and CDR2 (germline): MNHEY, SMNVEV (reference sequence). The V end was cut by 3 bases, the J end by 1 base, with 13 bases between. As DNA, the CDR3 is TGTGCCAGCAGTTTTATAACGGACCCGTCCTACGAGCAGTACTTC. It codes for CASSFITDPSYEQYF.